This T cell receptor (beta chain) stems from a study of cytomegalovirus exposure and HLA in healthy donors. Researchers ran the PCR with 60 Vbeta and 13 Jbeta primers. TCRdb keeps only in-frame clones here, not all; method: immunoSEQ multiplex PCR. In the table there are around 150,000 clones, roughly 80% of which are singletons. Trimming stripped 0 bases from V and 4 bases from J, with 13 bases between. The V gene's germline CDR1 is SGHRS and CDR2 YFSETQ. The CDR3 runs to 15 residues. This clone was seen just once. The rearrangement links TRBV5-1 to TRBJ1-2; D remains unclear. The sequenced sample was PBMCs. The TCR was taken from a man in his forties or fifties in good health and CMV-seronegative. The CDR3 sequence is CASSLVHATSYGYTF. DNA of the CDR3: TGCGCCAGCAGCTTGGTTCATGCAACCAGCTATGGCTACACCTTC. Supplemented by reference TRBV5-1 and TRBJ1-2, the full variable domain reads KAGVTQTPRYLIKTRGQQVTLSCSPISGHRSVSWYQQTPGQGLQFLFEYFSETQRNKGNFPGRFSGRQFSNSRSEMNVSTLELGDSALYLCASSLVHATSYGYTFGSGTRLTVV.